The rows below give T cell receptor beta chains drawn from one sample of a study of shared clonotypes between healthy human individuals. Assay used: immunoSEQ multiplex PCR; TCRdb lists only in-frame clones, some missing. Of approximately 1.5 million clones listed, around 98.5% were seen once; the top ten hold approximately 0.38%. Sequencing used naive CD4+ T cells sorted from blood. The receptors stem from a man aged 25-45 years in good health. The CDR3 runs from the conserved cysteine through the conserved F or W. The D gene is left open where the match is weak. Where a row states a size, it is once, few, many or the class of an expanded clone; other rows omit it.

d_gene	v_gene	j_gene	abundance	len	CDR3aa	CDR3nt
.	TRBV7-9	TRBJ2-1	.	10	CASSPQEQFF	TGTGCCAGCAGCCCGCAAGAGCAGTTCTTC
.	TRBV29-1	TRBJ2-1	.	13	CSVEGSSYNEQFF	TGCAGCGTCGAGGGGAGTTCCTACAATGAGCAGTTCTTC
TRBD2	TRBV25-1	TRBJ2-3	.	17	CASSETSGKQGTDTQYF	TGTGCCAGCAGTGAGACTAGCGGAAAGCAAGGCACAGATACGCAGTATTTT
TRBD2	TRBV9	TRBJ2-1	.	19	CASSQMAGTSGRGHNEQFF	TGTGCCAGCAGCCAAATGGCCGGGACTAGCGGGAGAGGGCACAATGAGCAGTTCTTC
TRBD1	TRBV7-8	TRBJ2-2	.	16	CASSMDRDRRGGELFF	TGTGCCAGCAGCATGGACAGGGATCGAAGGGGCGGGGAGCTGTTTTTT
TRBD1	TRBV6-5	TRBJ1-2	.	15	CASKRTGPSLGGYTF	TGTGCCAGCAAGAGGACAGGGCCCTCTTTAGGCGGCTACACCTTC
TRBD2	TRBV11-2	TRBJ2-2	.	15	CASRLLAGGSGELFF	TGTGCCAGCAGACTACTAGCGGGAGGATCCGGGGAGCTGTTTTTT
.	TRBV5-1	TRBJ2-5	.	13	CASSLRREETQYF	TGCGCCAGCAGCTTACGTAGAGAAGAGACCCAGTACTTC
.	TRBV14	TRBJ2-5	.	13	CASSQLDQETQYF	TGTGCCAGCAGCCAACTAGACCAAGAGACCCAGTACTTC
TRBD2	TRBV11-3	TRBJ2-1	.	19	CASSLRSSTSGRAFNEQFF	TGTGCCAGCAGCTTAAGGTCATCGACTAGCGGGAGGGCCTTCAATGAGCAGTTCTTC
.	TRBV7-2	TRBJ2-5	.	16	CASSLGQYESQETQYF	TGTGCCAGCAGCTTAGGACAGTACGAGAGCCAAGAGACCCAGTACTTC
.	TRBV27	TRBJ2-7	.	13	CASSLDGGDEQYF	TGTGCCAGCAGTTTAGACGGGGGTGACGAGCAGTACTTC
.	TRBV11-2	TRBJ2-1	once	13	CASSPYQVNEQFF	TGTGCCAGCAGCCCCTATCAAGTGAATGAGCAGTTCTTC
.	TRBV6-6	TRBJ1-3	.	15	CASSYDHLSGNTIYF	TGTGCCAGCAGTTACGACCATCTCTCTGGAAACACCATATATTTT
.	TRBV5-4	TRBJ2-2	.	16	CASSFNFLSNTGELFF	TGTGCCAGCAGCTTTAATTTCCTCTCGAACACCGGGGAGCTGTTTTTT
TRBD2	TRBV5-1	TRBJ2-1	.	16	CASSFRGLADSTEQFF	TGCGCCAGCAGCTTTCGAGGGCTAGCGGATTCGACTGAGCAGTTCTTC
TRBD1	TRBV5-4	TRBJ2-7	.	15	CASSLEGTGSYEQYF	TGTGCCAGCAGCTTGGAGGGGACAGGGTCCTACGAGCAGTACTTC
.	TRBV9	TRBJ2-1	.	16	CASSVNIDSAYNEQFF	TGTGCCAGCAGCGTAAATATTGATAGCGCCTACAATGAGCAGTTCTTC
.	TRBV14	TRBJ2-1	.	13	CASSRTLYNEQFF	TGTGCCAGCAGCCGGACACTTTACAATGAGCAGTTCTTC
TRBD1	TRBV2	TRBJ1-2	.	16	CASSVVTGGSNYGYTF	TGTGCCAGCAGTGTAGTTACAGGGGGGTCGAACTATGGCTACACCTTC
.	TRBV5-1	TRBJ1-1	.	13	CASRPGINTEAFF	TGCGCCAGCAGACCGGGGATTAACACTGAAGCTTTCTTT
TRBD2	TRBV7-6	TRBJ2-1	.	17	CASSIGAAGDSYNEQFF	TGTGCCAGCAGCATAGGTGCAGCGGGAGACTCCTACAATGAGCAGTTCTTC
.	TRBV9	TRBJ2-5	.	12	CASSPVGETQYF	TGTGCCAGCAGCCCAGTGGGAGAGACCCAGTACTTC